The sequence of this TCR beta chain was determined in a study of cytomegalovirus exposure and HLA in healthy donors. The overall study: Counted in an early data release were about 80 million unique TCRs from HLA-typed donors.

About this clone: Its target is not known.

The PCR ran on 60 Vbeta and 13 Jbeta primers. The table came from immunoSEQ multiplex PCR; TCRdb's copy has only in-frame clones and leaves some out. The table includes approximately 180,000 clones, roughly four fifths detected once. Study-wide results and limits: A link between a missense DCLRE1C variant and TCR beta V- and J-gene trimming emerged from a later analysis.

The CDR3 consists of 12 residues. Germline assignment: CDR1 SNHLY and CDR2 FYNNEI. J was trimmed by 10 bases and V by 10 bases; bases with no gene match: 7. V and J are TRBV2 and TRBJ1-4; 9 nucleotides agree with TRBD1. The clonotype comes from a young man in good health and CMV-seronegative. Material for sequencing was PBMCs. The CDR3 protein is CATLKDRGKLFF. DNA of the CDR3: TGTGCCACCCTGAAGGACAGGGGAAAACTGTTTTTT.